The rows below give T cell receptor beta chains drawn from one sample of a study of T cell responses to AZD1222 COVID-19 vaccine. Here immunoSEQ multiplex PCR was the method, and the copy in TCRdb shows in-frame clones only, minus some. The sample yields 100,000 or so clones, around 87% seen once. The sample here was peripheral blood, taken on day 0 of MenACWY control vaccination. These receptors came from an adult in good health. Each CDR3 is given with its conserved first and last residue. Fields, in order: J gene, V gene, D gene, CDR3 DNA, CDR3 protein. A D gene is named only where the DNA matches it firmly.

J: TRBJ2-5; V: TRBV7-8; D: .; DNA: TGTGCCAGCAGCCCCCTCGGGACGGCGAAAGAGACCCAGTACTTC; CDR3: CASSPLGTAKETQYF
J: TRBJ2-1; V: TRBV7-9; D: TRBD2; DNA: TGTGCCAGCAGCTCTATAGCGGGAGGGCCCTACAATGAGCAGTTCTTC; CDR3: CASSSIAGGPYNEQFF
J: TRBJ2-7; V: TRBV28; D: .; DNA: TGTGCCAGCGGGAGGATTACCTACGAGCAGTACTTC; CDR3: CASGRITYEQYF
J: TRBJ2-6; V: TRBV5-1; D: .; DNA: TGCGCCAGTCATACGAGCTCTGGGGCCAACGTCCTGACTTTC; CDR3: CASHTSSGANVLTF
J: TRBJ2-2; V: TRBV27; D: .; DNA: TGTGCCAGCAGTCCCACTTGGAACACCGGGGAGCTGTTTTTT; CDR3: CASSPTWNTGELFF
J: TRBJ1-1; V: TRBV19; D: .; DNA: TGTGCCAGTAGTATAGGAGGCCTGGGGAACACTGAAGCTTTCTTT; CDR3: CASSIGGLGNTEAFF
J: TRBJ1-5; V: TRBV5-5; D: .; DNA: TGTGCCAGCAGCTTGGCCCCTCAGGGTGGAGGGTATCAGCCCCAGCATTTT; CDR3: CASSLAPQGGGYQPQHF
J: TRBJ1-5; V: TRBV6-5; D: .; DNA: TGTGCCAGCAGTTACTCGTTGCAGGGTCAGCCCCAGCATTTT; CDR3: CASSYSLQGQPQHF
J: TRBJ1-6; V: TRBV30; D: .; DNA: TGTGCCTGGAGTGGGCAGGAAAATTCACCCCTCCACTTT; CDR3: CAWSGQENSPLHF
J: TRBJ1-3; V: TRBV9; D: .; DNA: TGTGCCAGCAGCGTAGTAGGCGCGAGCTCTGGAAACACCATATATTTT; CDR3: CASSVVGASSGNTIYF
J: TRBJ2-7; V: TRBV3-1/TRBV3-2; D: .; DNA: TGTGCCAGCAGCCAAGGGGTGGCGGGGTCGGGCGAGCAGTACTTC; CDR3: CASSQGVAGSGEQYF
J: TRBJ2-2; V: TRBV11-1; D: TRBD1; DNA: TGTGCCAGCAGCTTATTCGGACAGGGGGCTGGCGGGGAGCTGTTTTTT; CDR3: CASSLFGQGAGGELFF
J: TRBJ1-6; V: TRBV7-2; D: .; DNA: TGTGCCAGCAGCTTAAGACCCTTAAATTCACCCCTCCACTTT; CDR3: CASSLRPLNSPLHF
J: TRBJ2-5; V: TRBV28; D: .; DNA: TGTGCCAGCAGTCTCAGGGGCCTCCAAGAGACCCAGTACTTC; CDR3: CASSLRGLQETQYF
J: TRBJ2-7; V: TRBV5-1; D: .; DNA: TGCGCCAGCAGCTTGTTGGGCGGAACCTACGAGCAGTACTTC; CDR3: CASSLLGGTYEQYF
J: TRBJ1-2; V: TRBV28; D: TRBD1; DNA: TGTGCCAGCAGTTACGGACAGGGGATATCTATTGGCTACACCTTC; CDR3: CASSYGQGISIGYTF
J: TRBJ2-7; V: TRBV9; D: .; DNA: TGTGCCAGCAGCCTCCGGGACTCCAGCTCCTACGAGCAGTACTTC; CDR3: CASSLRDSSSYEQYF
J: TRBJ1-2; V: TRBV6-4; D: .; DNA: TGTGCCAGCAGTGACGTTTGGGGATCGCATGGCTACACCTTC; CDR3: CASSDVWGSHGYTF
J: TRBJ2-3; V: TRBV10-3; D: TRBD2; DNA: TGTGCCATCCGAGCTAGCGGGGGGCCGAGCACAGATACGCAGTATTTT; CDR3: CAIRASGGPSTDTQYF
J: TRBJ2-7; V: TRBV29-1; D: TRBD2; DNA: TGCAGCGTTGTCCCCGTGACTAGCGGGAGTTACTACGAGCAGTACTTC; CDR3: CSVVPVTSGSYYEQYF